This passage covers 14 T cell receptor beta chains from one sample sequenced in a study of shared clonotypes between healthy human individuals. Assay: immunoSEQ multiplex PCR; the TCRdb copy retains only in-frame clones and omits some. Found here are some 900,000 clones, approximately 80% of them singletons; the top ten hold about 1.5%. The source material was memory CD4+ T cells sorted from blood. Subset described: CD45RA-negative fraction. All receptors come from a man aged 18 to 35 in good health.

The sample holds a few counts of this clone. V usage is TRBV6-1 and J usage is TRBJ2-1; TRBD2 agrees at 7 bases. The V and J ends lost 5 bases and 3 bases, in that order; junction bases with no gene match: 4. The CDR3 is 14 residues long. Germline CDR1 reads MNHNS; CDR2 reads SASEGT. DNA of the CDR3: TGTGCCAGCAGTACAACTAGCGTCTACAATGAGCAGTTCTTC. The encoded protein is CASSTTSVYNEQFF.

This chain uses TRBV5-8 with TRBJ1-2; TRBD1 matches at 7 bases. V lost 4 bases, J lost 3 bases, and 6 bases stayed unmatched. There are 14 residues in the CDR3. The V gene's germline CDR1 is SGHTS and CDR2 YDEGEE. CDR3 DNA sequence: TGTGCCAGCAGCCTTACAGGGGTTTACTATGGCTACACCTTC. Translated: CASSLTGVYYGYTF.

The V gene is TRBV5-1, the J gene TRBJ2-6; D is ambiguous. With 0 bases removed from V and 0 bases from J, the gap between germline ends came to 10 bases. Germline CDR1 SGHRS, CDR2 YFSETQ. CDR3 length: 17 residues. CDR3 loop: CASSLDGSSSGANVLTF. The CDR3 region has the DNA TGCGCCAGCAGCTTGGATGGTTCGAGCTCTGGGGCCAACGTCCTGACTTTC.

V is TRBV5-4 and J is TRBJ1-2; a possible D gene is TRBD1 (5 bases). The CDR3 has 14 residues. Germline V gene data show CDR1 as SGHNT and CDR2 as YYREEE (reference sequence). V dropped 0 bases and J dropped 6 bases, with 12 bases sitting between them. CDR3 region: CASSLGTGENGYTF. The CDR3 DNA reads TGTGCCAGCAGCTTGGGTACAGGCGAGAATGGCTACACCTTC.

This sequence joins TRBV19 and TRBJ1-4, with 7 bases fitting TRBD1. With 5 bases clipped from V and 8 bases from J, the junction kept 8 bases outside the gene matches. This CDR3 has 14 amino acids. The germline V gene encodes CDR1 LNHDA and CDR2 SQIVND (reference sequence). CDR3 DNA: TGTGCCAGTAGTGACAGGGATGGTCAAGAAAAACTGTTTTTT. It encodes CASSDRDGQEKLFF. Full variable domain (missing parts from reference TRBV19 and TRBJ1-4): DGGITQSPKYLFRKEGQNVTLSCEQNLNHDAMYWYRQDPGQGLRLIYYSQIVNDFQKGDIAEGYSVSREKKESFPLTVTSAQKNPTAFYLCASSDRDGQEKLFFGSGTQLSVL.

This sequence joins TRBV30 and TRBJ2-2; 7 bases fit TRBD1. CDR3 length equals 14 residues. The ends lost 5 bases at V and 3 bases at J; junction bases unmatched: 6. CDR1 is GTSNPN, CDR2 SVGIG, per germline (reference sequence). CDR3 loop: CAWGRTGHTGELFF. The CDR3 DNA follows: TGTGCCTGGGGACGGACAGGCCACACCGGGGAGCTGTTTTTT.

This chain links TRBV7-2 with TRBJ2-3; perhaps TRBD2 as D (7 bases). The length of the CDR3 is 16 residues. CDR1 and CDR2 (germline): SGHTA, FQGNSA. The germline V and J ends were trimmed by 1 base and 2 bases, with 13 bases remaining between them. The CDR3 loop reads CASSLEGGAYTDTQYF. CDR3 bases: TGTGCCAGCAGCTTAGAGGGGGGGGCGTACACAGATACGCAGTATTTT.

The chain joins TRBV4-2 to TRBJ2-1, with TRBD2 matching 8 bases. From germline, CDR1 is LGHNA and CDR2 YNFKEQ. This CDR3 has 17 residues. V was pared by 2 bases and J by 10 bases, with 16 bases of the junction left unmatched. CDR3 protein: CASSQTGLASASGEQFF. The CDR3 coding sequence is TGTGCCAGCAGCCAAACTGGACTAGCCAGCGCCTCGGGAGAGCAGTTCTTC.

The chain employs TRBV5-1 and TRBJ2-7, with a possible D match to TRBD1 (6 bases). Per the germline V gene, CDR1 is SGHRS and CDR2 is YFSETQ. The CDR3 is made up of 14 amino acids. V gave up 4 bases and J gave up 1 base, with 12 bases separating them. CDR3 DNA sequence: TGCGCCAGCAGCCGCCCCGGACAGTCCTACGAGCAGTACTTC. This sequence encodes CASSRPGQSYEQYF.

This rearrangement joins TRBV30 to TRBJ2-5, with 8 nucleotides matching TRBD1. The V gene's germline CDR1 is GTSNPN and CDR2 SVGIG (reference sequence). V was clipped by 3 bases and J by 5 bases; unmatched bases: 8. This CDR3 has 14 residues. CDR3 coding DNA: TGTGCCTGGAGCGGGGACAGGATTAGGGAGACCCAGTACTTC. Protein sequence: CAWSGDRIRETQYF.

This clone came up a few times. J is TRBJ1-1 and V is TRBV19; D ambiguous. The CDR3 spans 15 residues. CDR1 and CDR2 from the germline V gene are LNHDA and SQIVND (reference sequence). V was shortened by 0 bases and J by 1 base, with 9 bases between the two germline ends. Here the CDR3 DNA reads TGTGCCAGTAGTATAGAAGGAGCGGGGAACACTGAAGCTTTCTTT. Its protein is CASSIEGAGNTEAFF.

The table lists this clone with a few counts. The chain is built from TRBV28 and TRBJ1-5, with 11 bases identical to TRBD1. This CDR3 has 14 residues. V was pared by 7 bases and J by 6 bases, with 5 bases of the junction left unmatched. The V gene's germline CDR1 is MDHEN and CDR2 SYDVKM. CDR3 region: CASIVGTGGQPQHF. The CDR3 bases are TGTGCCAGCATCGTGGGGACAGGGGGTCAGCCCCAGCATTTT.

The V call is TRBV7-2, the J call TRBJ2-1, with 8 positions matching TRBD1. The CDR3 consists of 14 residues. The ends lost 5 bases at V and 5 bases at J; junction bases unmatched: 5. Germline CDR1 reads SGHTA; CDR2 reads FQGNSA. DNA of the CDR3: TGTGCCAGCAGCCAGACAGGGGCTAACAATGAGCAGTTCTTC. Translation: CASSQTGANNEQFF.

The rearrangement joins TRBV20-1 to TRBJ2-7; D call uncertain. The CDR3 consists of 11 residues. Between the trimmed V and J ends, which lost 6 bases and 3 bases, there was a span of 9 bases. Per the germline V gene, CDR1 is DFQATT and CDR2 is SNEGSKA (reference sequence). For the CDR3, the DNA is TGCAGTGCACATGACAACTACGAGCAGTACTTC. It yields the protein CSAHDNYEQYF.